The 24 T cell receptor beta chains in this list originate from one sample, sequenced in a study of Tregs in tolerant kidney transplant recipients. Their specific antigens are unknown. The protocol was immunoSEQ multiplex PCR, while the TCRdb copy is restricted to in-frame clones and leaves out a portion. The sample holds around 5,600 clones, almost 90% seen once. The sequences come from Tregs from blood cultured with allogeneic cells, collected before the transplant. The receptors here all came from a human patient who received a combined kidney and bone marrow transplant.

This chain connects TRBV19 to TRBJ2-7, with TRBD2 matching 7 bases. Germline V gives CDR1 LNHDA, CDR2 SQIVND (reference sequence). This CDR3 contains 16 residues. V trimming: 0 bases; J trimming: 0 bases; junction bases outside the gene matches: 5. The chain's CDR3 is CASSIDTSALSYEQYF. CDR3 nucleotide sequence: TGTGCCAGTAGTATAGATACTAGCGCCCTCTCCTACGAGCAGTACTTC.

The chain joins TRBV19 to TRBJ2-4; D possibly uses TRBD1 or TRBD2 (5 bases each). This CDR3 is 14 amino acids long. Trimming took off 4 bases at V and 8 bases at J, with 15 bases between the two ends. Germline lookup yields CDR1 LNHDA and CDR2 SQIVND (reference sequence). The CDR3 DNA reads as TGTGCCAGTAGTACGACAGTACTCGGGGACATTCAGTACTTC. It specifies CASSTTVLGDIQYF.

This chain uses TRBV30 with TRBJ2-3; the D gene is possibly TRBD2 (6 bases). Germline CDR1 reads GTSNPN; CDR2 reads SVGIG (reference sequence). With 2 bases removed from V and 3 bases from J, the gap between germline ends came to 18 bases. This CDR3 has 16 residues. CDR3 loop: CAWSHAGHGVTDTQYF. As DNA, the CDR3 is TGTGCCTGGAGTCATGCGGGGCACGGGGTTACAGATACGCAGTATTTT.

The rearrangement uses TRBV5-1 and TRBJ2-5; D possibly corresponds to TRBD1 (6 bases). Germline V lookup: CDR1 SGHRS, CDR2 YFSETQ. With 4 bases removed from V and 5 bases from J, the gap between germline ends came to 15 bases. This CDR3 comprises 14 residues. The CDR3 coding sequence is TGCGCCAGCAGCCCAAACAGGGTACGGGAGACCCAGTACTTC. Amino acid sequence: CASSPNRVRETQYF.

The chain combines TRBV4-1 with TRBJ2-2; D may be TRBD2 (6 bases). The V gene lost 0 bases and the J gene lost 5 bases, with 22 bases spanning the gap. The CDR3 runs 19 residues. Per the germline V gene, CDR1 is MGHRA and CDR2 is YSYEKL. CDR3 in DNA: TGCGCCAGCAGCCAAGATATTTTGGTGGGGGGTATGGGTACCGGGGAGCTGTTTTTT. It codes for CASSQDILVGGMGTGELFF.

The V gene is TRBV5-1, the J gene TRBJ2-7; the D gene is possibly TRBD1 (6 bases). Trimming took off 2 bases at V and 3 bases at J, with 9 bases between the two ends. The germline V gene encodes CDR1 SGHRS and CDR2 YFSETQ. The CDR3 totals 13 residues. CDR3 protein: CASSLGTIYEQYF. Written as DNA, the CDR3 is TGCGCCAGCAGCTTAGGGACAATCTACGAGCAGTACTTC.

The chain uses TRBV6-6 and TRBJ2-1; 12 bases match TRBD1. Per germline, CDR1 MNHNY and CDR2 SVGAGI (reference sequence). Trimming took 6 bases from V and 0 from J; bases not matched to a gene: 0. The CDR3 sequence is 15 residues long. In DNA, the CDR3 is TGTGCCAGCAGGGGACAGGGGGCCTCCTACAATGAGCAGTTCTTC. This sequence encodes CASRGQGASYNEQFF.

This clone has just a few counts. V usage is TRBV6-5 and J usage is TRBJ1-3, with no clear D. From germline, CDR1 is MNHEY and CDR2 SVGAGI. The CDR3 runs to 15 residues. V was clipped by 1 base and J by 0 bases, with 7 bases between them. DNA of the CDR3: TGTGCCAGCAGTTACTTAACCCCCTCTGGAAACACCATATATTTT. It encodes CASSYLTPSGNTIYF.

The chain recombines TRBV19 with TRBJ1-5, with TRBD1 identical over 7 bases. The CDR3 spans 15 residues. Per germline, CDR1 LNHDA and CDR2 SQIVND (reference sequence). The V segment lost 5 bases and the J segment 6 bases; nucleotides outside the gene matches: 10. In nucleotides, the CDR3 is TGTGCCAGTAGTTCACAGGGGCTGGAGGGTCAGCCCCAGCATTTT. It specifies CASSSQGLEGQPQHF.

This clone has only a few counts. This chain connects TRBV2 to TRBJ2-3; 7 bases are shared with TRBD2. Germline CDR1 reads SNHLY; CDR2 reads FYNNEI. V lost 4 bases, J lost 2 bases, and 12 bases stayed unmatched. The CDR3 extends over 17 amino acids. CDR3 bases: TGTGCCAGCAGTGGTGGGGGGGGAGGAGGCTCCACAGATACGCAGTATTTT. Translation gives CASSGGGGGGSTDTQYF.

This rearrangement joins TRBV6-5 to TRBJ2-7; D gene uncertain. This CDR3 has 13 residues. V was trimmed by 6 bases and J by 0 bases, leaving 9 bases between them. The V gene's germline CDR1 is MNHEY and CDR2 SVGAGI. In DNA, the CDR3 is TGTGCCAGCAGGTCTTCGAGCTCCTACGAGCAGTACTTC. Translated, it gives CASRSSSSYEQYF.

V gene TRBV2 combines with J gene TRBJ2-3; 7 nucleotides line up with TRBD2. V was pared by 5 bases and J by 3 bases, with 8 bases of the junction left unmatched. Germline assignment: CDR1 SNHLY and CDR2 FYNNEI. The CDR3 runs to 15 residues. CDR3 sequence (DNA): TGTGCCAGCAGTATGACGGGGGGAACTACAGATACGCAGTATTTT. It translates to CASSMTGGTTDTQYF.

The chain couples TRBV5-6 to TRBJ2-7; D may be TRBD1 (5 bases). The V gene's germline CDR1 is SGHDT and CDR2 YYEEEE. V lost 6 bases to trimming and J lost 0 bases, with 16 bases between them. This CDR3 spans 15 amino acids. The CDR3 is CASTARGASSYEQYF. CDR3 bases: TGTGCCAGCACCGCTAGGGGCGCCAGCTCCTACGAGCAGTACTTC.

The chain employs TRBV7-7 and TRBJ2-1, with 8 bases identical to TRBD2. Trimming at V came to 6 bases and at J to 0 bases, leaving 7 bases not matched to a gene. CDR3 size: 16 residues. CDR1 and CDR2 (germline): SSHAT, FNYEAQ (reference sequence). The CDR3 here is CASRALAVNSYNEQFF. CDR3 coding DNA: TGTGCCAGCAGAGCACTAGCGGTGAACTCCTACAATGAGCAGTTCTTC.

This chain's CDR3 is CASSRDGYGYTF. CDR3 nucleotide sequence: TGTGCCAGCAGCCGGGACGGATATGGCTACACCTTC. V and J are TRBV5-6 and TRBJ1-2, with a possible D match to TRBD1 (5 bases). This CDR3 is built from 12 residues. Germline CDR1 SGHDT, CDR2 YYEEEE. V shed 4 bases and J shed 5 bases, with 9 bases lying between them.

This chain joins TRBV7-9 and TRBJ2-5; D is unclear. V lost 5 bases, J lost 0 bases, and 10 bases lay in between. Germline values: CDR1 SEHNR, CDR2 FQNEAQ (reference sequence). This CDR3 contains 14 residues. The CDR3 bases are TGTGCCAGCAGCGATCAGAGAAACCAAGAGACCCAGTACTTC. Its translation: CASSDQRNQETQYF.

The rearrangement joins TRBV11-2 to TRBJ1-2; D gene uncertain. CDR1 is SGHAT, CDR2 FQNNGV, per germline. The V gene lost 2 bases and the J gene lost 3 bases, with 13 bases spanning the gap. The CDR3 spans 15 residues. The CDR3 is CASSLTPLSDYGYTF. The CDR3 DNA is TGTGCCAGCAGCTTAACCCCCCTGTCAGACTATGGCTACACCTTC.

The J gene is TRBJ2-5, the V gene TRBV30, with D possibly called TRBD1 or TRBD2 (7 bases each). Looked up from germline, CDR1 is GTSNPN and CDR2 is SVGIG (reference sequence). The CDR3 is made up of 17 amino acids. Between the trimmed V and J ends, which lost 7 bases and 1 base, there was a span of 25 bases. The CDR3 is CASTINRGRGGQETQYF. The DNA for the CDR3 is TGTGCCTCAACCATCAACAGGGGACGCGGGGGCCAAGAGACCCAGTACTTC. The whole variable domain, filled in from reference TRBV30 and TRBJ2-5, reads SQTIHQWPATLVQPVGSPLSLECTVEGTSNPNLYWYRQAAGRGLQLLFYSVGIGQISSEVPQNLSASRPQDRQFILSSKKLLLSDSGFYLCASTINRGRGGQETQYFGPGTRLLVL.

The chain couples TRBV9 to TRBJ2-7, with D hard to call. Germline CDR1 and CDR2: SGDLS and YYNGEE. The CDR3 loop spans 14 amino acids. V lost 0 bases and J 2 bases, leaving 9 bases between the germline ends. The chain's CDR3 is CASSVGVGPYEQYF. CDR3 sequence (DNA): TGTGCCAGCAGCGTAGGAGTAGGGCCCTACGAGCAGTACTTC.

This chain links TRBV4-1 with TRBJ1-4; TRBD1 agrees at 9 bases. CDR1 is MGHRA and CDR2 is YSYEKL in the germline V gene. J was trimmed by 6 bases and V by 3 bases; bases with no gene match: 8. The CDR3 is 16 amino acids. CDR3 in amino acids: CASSQATGGAYEKLFF. For the CDR3, the DNA is TGCGCCAGCAGCCAGGCTACAGGGGGCGCGTATGAAAAACTGTTTTTT.

The rearrangement links TRBV6-5 to TRBJ2-3, with D unclear. This CDR3 has 16 amino acids. Trimming stripped 6 bases from V and 2 bases from J, with 18 bases between. Per the germline V gene, CDR1 is MNHEY and CDR2 is SVGAGI. The CDR3 protein is CASRYPVYPHTDTQYF. The DNA for the CDR3 is TGTGCCAGCAGATACCCGGTCTACCCCCACACAGATACGCAGTATTTT.

The CDR3 sequence is CASSELGPIYNEQFF. CDR3 DNA sequence: TGCGCCAGCAGTGAGTTAGGACCAATTTACAATGAGCAGTTCTTC. This chain connects TRBV10-2 to TRBJ2-1; the D is unclear. The ends were cut back, 1 base at V and 4 bases at J, with 11 bases in the middle. Germline-derived CDR1 and CDR2 are WSHSY and SAAADI. The CDR3 runs to 15 residues.

This chain connects TRBV9 to TRBJ2-7, with 12 bases fitting TRBD1. The germline CDR1 and CDR2 sequences are SGDLS and YYNGEE. CDR3 length: 19 residues. After removal of 7 bases from V and 3 bases from J, the junction contained 20 bases not matched to a gene. For the CDR3, the DNA is TGTGCCAGCCGCCCAGGGAAGGGGGGACAGGGGGCGGTCCTCTACGAGCAGTACTTC. Translated: CASRPGKGGQGAVLYEQYF. The full variable domain, with the rest looked up from reference TRBV9 and TRBJ2-7, is DSGVTQTPKHLITATGQRVTLRCSPRSGDLSVYWYQQSLDQGLQFLIQYYNGEERAKGNILERFSAQQFPDLHSELNLSSLELGDSALYFCASRPGKGGQGAVLYEQYFGPGTRLTVT.

The sample holds a few counts of this clone. This sequence joins TRBV6-5 and TRBJ1-1, with D tentatively TRBD1 (5 bases). CDR3 size: 15 residues. From germline, CDR1 is MNHEY and CDR2 SVGAGI. The V gene lost 4 bases and the J gene lost 0 bases, with 12 bases spanning the gap. The CDR3 region is CASSSSRRVNTEAFF. DNA for the CDR3: TGTGCCAGCAGTTCCTCCCGCAGGGTGAACACTGAAGCTTTCTTT.